This TCR beta chain was documented in a study of human versus mouse CDR3 diversity and MHC coevolution. The protocol was immunoSEQ multiplex PCR, while the TCRdb copy is restricted to in-frame clones and leaves out a portion. This table holds 86,000 or so clones, 85% to 95% found once. This CDR3 has 13 residues. Germline CDR1 and CDR2: SGHTA and FQGNSA. The V gene lost 1 base and the J gene lost 3 bases, with 6 bases spanning the gap. The TCR was taken from a person aged 30-69 years in good health. The V call is TRBV7-2, the J call TRBJ2-5; D is uncertain. Sequencing was carried out using naive CD4+ T cells from blood. Specified subset: CD45RO-negative CD62L-positive naive CD4 T cells. CDR3 residues: CASSLVSEETQYF. The CDR3 DNA sequence: TGTGCCAGCAGCTTAGTGTCCGAAGAGACCCAGTACTTC. Full variable domain (outside the CDR3, taken from reference TRBV7-2 and TRBJ2-5): GAGVSQSPSNKVTEKGKDVELRCDPISGHTALYWYRQSLGQGLEFLIYFQGNSAPDKSGLPSDRFSAERTGGSVSTLTIQRTQQEDSAVYLCASSLVSEETQYFGPGTRLLVL.